This TCR beta chain was obtained from a study of human T cells and chemical hapten exposure (dated by TCRdb to the early 2020s). Regarding the research as a whole: For sensitization, 2% DPC in acetone was applied to a roughly 2 cm by roughly 2 cm area of upper inner arm skin. For TCR sequencing, blood came from 25 to 35 alopecia patients at anywhere from one to four time points (pre-sensitization, 2, 6 and 24 weeks). Patients additionally received weekly therapeutic DPC doses to the scalp throughout the roughly 24-week study period. Alopecia areata with under or over 50% scalp involvement, alopecia totalis and alopecia universalis were represented in the patient cohort, which was mostly female. The libraries were sequenced as a pool, and the TCR yield per sample differed mostly because of small variations in library volumes within the pool. Blood was sampled from patients pre-sensitization (week 0) and at 2, 6 and about 24 weeks after DPC sensitization. The study tracked peripheral blood TCR repertoire changes in vivo during primary and secondary sensitization to the hapten diphenylcyclopropenone (DPC) in alopecia patients. Patch tests used Finn chambers with 0.01% DPC on the upper back, scored after 6 days by International Contact Dermatitis Research Group standards.

The library was produced with RACE. These reads were obtained on a NextSeq 500. During library preparation, unique molecular identifiers were attached to individual cDNA molecules so that TCRs could be counted in a quantitative, reproducible way. For every blood RNA sample, sequencing covered both the TCR alpha and TCR beta chains. As for how the authors treated the data: Samples had a median of about 90,000 TCRs, with a range from 23,224 to 690,600. The Decombinator software suite was used to annotate V, J and CDR3 in the TCR reads. For PS versus PT1 abundance plots, all samples were subsampled to the same number of TCRs (28,000). TCRs were defined as expanded if absent before sensitization and observed at least eight times at the 2-week time point. The raw public data were reprocessed by TCRdb itself: fastp quality trimming at Q25, MiXCR clonotype calling, in-frame beta chains only. Entries that share a CDR3 protein sequence are merged under the most common genes and DNA. The V and J calls were determined by TCRdb, not by the authors. This sample is represented by more than 150,000 distinct CDR3 sequences; almost 30% of them were singletons. The top ten clones comprise roughly 3% of the sample.

General conclusions and limits of the study: DPC sensitization did not change the number of TCRs with a frequency above 1 in 1000, and there was no evidence of changes in global repertoire structure. Compared with pre-sensitization or healthy control sets, expanded TCRs formed significantly more large CDR3 similarity clusters, which is consistent with antigen-driven responses. After repeated subsampling, the strength of the expansion versus patch-test correlation and the threshold at which it became significant changed. Patch test score was positively correlated with the number of PT1 expanded TCRs, with significance at thresholds 8, 16 and 32 but not at 4. Alopecia, a presumed autoimmune disease, was present in all patients, so the immune response of the patients might differ from that of healthy individuals.

The CDR3 holds 15 amino acids from the cysteine to the phenylalanine. Just CDR3 DNA is preserved here, 45 bases in frame from base 1. From the germline V gene, CDR1 is SGHRS and CDR2 is YFSETQ. A distance of 12 bases separates the germline ends of V and J, which lose 3 bases and 2 bases respectively. This clonotype showed up just a few times. Its antigen specificity is not known. Per-nucleotide qualities are absent, and no much larger clonotype sits a single base away. The time point label here, explained by the study, means: pre-sensitization, week 0. Interpreted using the paper, the treatment or condition label stands for: therapeutic diphenylcyclopropenone sensitization with weekly scalp DPC. At every patch-test visit, the blood draw took place before the patch test was put on. To be eligible, patients had to be aged 18 to 70, diagnosed with alopecia and judged suitable for DPC therapy, while pregnant patients were excluded. Total RNA was extracted from unfractionated whole blood collected in Tempus Blood RNA tubes.

The rearranged chain carries TRBV5-1 and TRBJ1-5; TRBD1 could be the D gene, as 5 bases match. This TCR was recovered from a woman aged 25 to 39 with alopecia areata. Some clones in this sample may be carry-over from other donors' samples. The sample here was whole blood, taken in connection with sensitization to the hapten diphenylcyclopropenone (DPC). The base sequence is TGCGCCAGCAGCTACGTCCCGGGGCGCAATCAGCCCCAGCATTTT. This yields the protein CASSYVPGRNQPQHF.